The clone carrying this T cell receptor beta chain showed up just once. Template switching with 5'RACE generated the TCR cDNA and added a universal primer site and UMIs. TCRdb recomputed calls from the 5' RACE reads with MiXCR, one row per CDR3 protein. The data hold 300,000 or so distinct CDR3 sequences, with 13% observed a single time. This record comes from a study of T cells after yellow fever vaccination. This receptor was identified in a man younger than 45 who received the YFV17D yellow fever vaccine. The sequences come from CD4+ T cells sorted from PBMCs, collected 45 days after the yellow fever booster vaccination.

The CDR3 DNA reads TGTGCCAGCAGCTACCGGGCCCAGAAAGAGACCCAGTACTTC. As protein: CASSYRAQKETQYF. The chain employs TRBV7-8 and TRBJ2-5; no clear D gene. The CDR3 is 14 residues long. V lost 4 bases, J lost 3 bases, and 12 bases lay in between. Per the germline V gene, CDR1 is SGHVS and CDR2 is FQNEAQ.